Following are 14 T cell receptor beta chains from one sample sequenced in a study of CD8+CD57+ T cells in acquired aplastic anemia (dated 2018 in TCRdb). TCRdb records Illumina HiSeq 2000 as the sequencer. Genomic DNA was used as template for profiling of TCR beta VDJ combinations and CDR3 sequences. TCRdb itself trimmed the public reads at Q25 with fastp, ran MiXCR and retained productive beta chains. Records with the same CDR3 protein are collapsed into one entry carrying the most frequent genes and DNA. The sample profile shows approximately 200,000 distinct CDR3 sequences; around 59% of them were found once. Together, the top ten hold roughly 15% of the sample. Input material: sorted CD4+, CD8+, or CD8+CD57+ T cells (not recorded which) from PBMCs. The receptors stem from a human donor in good health, serving as a control.

This chain connects TRBV7-6 to TRBJ1-1; 7 bases agree with TRBD1. The length of the CDR3 is 14 residues. Trimming took 6 bases from V and 5 from J; bases not matched to a gene: 9. The germline V gene encodes CDR1 SGHVS and CDR2 FNYEAQ. CDR3 loop: CASSYGRGATEAFF. CDR3 DNA: TGTGCCAGCAGTTATGGCAGGGGGGCGACTGAAGCTTTCTTT.

J is TRBJ2-2 and V is TRBV3-1; D possibly matches TRBD1 or TRBD2 (5 bases each). The CDR3 covers 17 residues. CDR1 LGHDT and CDR2 YNNKEL come from the germline V gene (reference sequence). Trimming removed 4 bases at V and 5 bases at J, with 20 bases between. In DNA form, the CDR3 reads TGTGCCAGCAGCCCCTCCGGGGCGGGTCGAGAAACCGGGGAGCTGTTTTTT. Protein sequence: CASSPSGAGRETGELFF.

This clonotype has just a few counts. This chain joins TRBV6-1 and TRBJ1-3, with a possible D match to TRBD1 (5 bases). The CDR3 has 17 residues. Germline V CDR1 and CDR2: MNHNS, SASEGT. V was pared by 2 bases and J by 4 bases, with 18 bases between. CDR3 nucleotides: TGTGCCAGCAGTGAACAGGACTTGGGGGTAGGAGGAAACACCATATATTTT. Protein sequence: CASSEQDLGVGGNTIYF.

The gene calls are TRBV30 and TRBJ1-2, with D tentatively TRBD1 (5 bases). Per the germline V gene, CDR1 is GTSNPN and CDR2 is SVGIG (reference sequence). This CDR3 region has 15 residues. Trimming stripped 4 bases from V and 2 bases from J, with 17 bases between. Written as DNA, the CDR3 is TGTGCCTGGACCAAGGACCTTTGGGGGAACTATGGCTACACCTTC. Translated: CAWTKDLWGNYGYTF.

At least ten counts were recorded for this clonotype. J is TRBJ1-2 and V is TRBV11-2, with no clear D. V dropped 5 bases and J dropped 3 bases, with 10 bases sitting between them. CDR3 length: 13 residues. The germline V gene encodes CDR1 SGHAT and CDR2 FQNNGV. CDR3 amino acids: CASSRQADYGYTF. The DNA for the CDR3 is TGTGCCAGCAGCCGTCAGGCGGACTATGGCTACACCTTC.

The CDR3 nucleotides are TGTGCCAGCAGCACCACGAATCAGCCCCAGCATTTT. This codes for CASSTTNQPQHF. V usage is TRBV5-4 and J usage is TRBJ1-5; no clear D. This CDR3 has 12 residues. The V gene lost 4 bases and the J gene lost 4 bases, with 6 bases spanning the gap. Germline V gene data show CDR1 as SGHNT and CDR2 as YYREEE (reference sequence).

This clonotype was seen at least ten times. J is TRBJ1-1 and V is TRBV7-8; TRBD1 matches 8 bases. The CDR3 extends over 14 amino acids. Germline trimming cut 5 bases from V and 3 bases from J; bases unmatched to any gene: 5. Germline CDR1 is SGHVS and CDR2 is FQNEAQ. CDR3 loop: CASSRRGLDTEAFF. CDR3 nucleotides: TGTGCCAGCAGCCGCAGGGGGCTAGACACTGAAGCTTTCTTT.

This clonotype showed up just once. This chain joins TRBV5-1 and TRBJ2-7; 9 bases fit TRBD1. Trimming took 2 bases from V and 6 from J; bases not matched to a gene: 9. Germline V gives CDR1 SGHRS, CDR2 YFSETQ. The CDR3 has 15 amino acids. Here the CDR3 DNA reads TGCGCCAGCAGCTTCGGGGGACAGGGAGGGGCCGAGCAGTACTTC. It translates to CASSFGGQGGAEQYF.

V is TRBV20-1 and J is TRBJ2-7; 11 bases map to TRBD1. Germline CDR1 and CDR2: DFQATT and SNEGSKA (reference sequence). The junction had 6 bases not matched to a gene; V was cut back by 5 bases and J by 6 bases. The CDR3 loop spans 13 amino acids. The CDR3 loop is CSAPGQGGREQYF. CDR3 DNA sequence: TGCAGTGCTCCGGGACAGGGGGGTCGCGAGCAGTACTTC.

Only a few counts were recorded for this clonotype. The CDR3 end shows no conserved phenylalanine or tryptophan, and so a read error is likely. The chain uses TRBV6-5 and TRBJ1-6, with 9 bases matching TRBD1. V shed 6 bases, J shed 7 bases, and the junction held 4 bases outside the gene matches. Germline V lookup: CDR1 MNHEY, CDR2 SVGAGI. The CDR3 has 14 residues. The CDR3 here is CASSRQGENSPLHL. Here the CDR3 DNA reads TGTGCCAGCAGCCGACAGGGGGAGAATTCACCCCTCCACCTT.

The gene calls are TRBV25-1 and TRBJ2-6, with TRBD1 matching over 7 bases. The CDR3 has 15 residues. Germline V gives CDR1 MGHDK, CDR2 SYGVNS. V shed 5 bases and J 3 bases; nucleotides not matched to a gene: 4. CDR3 bases: TGTGCCAGCAGTCAAGGGGGCGGTGGGGCCAACGTCCTGACTTTC. Amino acids: CASSQGGGGANVLTF. Variable domain in full (rest from reference TRBV25-1 and TRBJ2-6): EADIYQTPRYLVIGTGKKITLECSQTMGHDKMYWYQQDPGMELHLIHYSYGVNSTEKGDLSSESTVSRIRTEHFPLTLESARPSHTSQYLCASSQGGGGANVLTFGAGSRLTVL.

J is TRBJ2-7 and V is TRBV7-2, with 8 bases identical to TRBD1. The CDR3 has 15 residues. Per germline, CDR1 SGHTA and CDR2 FQGNSA. Unmatched junction bases numbered 8, after V lost 3 bases and J lost 4 bases. CDR3 residues: CASSLTGAVLYEQYF. CDR3 nucleotides: TGTGCCAGCAGCTTGACAGGGGCGGTCCTTTACGAGCAGTACTTC. The full variable domain, with the rest looked up from reference TRBV7-2 and TRBJ2-7, is GAGVSQSPSNKVTEKGKDVELRCDPISGHTALYWYRQSLGQGLEFLIYFQGNSAPDKSGLPSDRFSAERTGGSVSTLTIQRTQQEDSAVYLCASSLTGAVLYEQYFGPGTRLTVT.

This clonotype has at least ten counts. The rearrangement joins TRBV28 to TRBJ1-2; D is undetermined. CDR1 and CDR2 from the germline V gene are MDHEN and SYDVKM. V lost 3 bases and J lost 5, with 7 bases in between. This CDR3 has 12 residues. The CDR3 region is CASSFRVYGYTF. CDR3 DNA sequence: TGTGCCAGCAGTTTTAGGGTATATGGCTACACCTTC.

The rearrangement joins TRBV7-9 to TRBJ1-1; the match to TRBD1 covers 8 bases. Germline CDR1 SEHNR, CDR2 FQNEAQ (reference sequence). Trimming at V came to 5 bases and at J to 0 bases, leaving 17 bases not matched to a gene. The CDR3 runs 19 residues. In DNA, the CDR3 is TGTGCCAGCAGCCCGGGGGCAGGGGGCTTCCCCTTAATGAACACTGAAGCTTTCTTT. Translated, it gives CASSPGAGGFPLMNTEAFF.